This T cell receptor beta chain was sequenced for a study of yellow fever vaccine responses in identical twins. The study's findings and limits: Convergence reportedly seemed to mark part of the twins' vaccine T cell response, with personalization marking the rest.

TCRdb independently ran MiXCR on the RT-PCR reads; one entry per CDR3 protein. The repertoire includes over 20,000 distinct CDR3 sequences, about three quarters of them detected once, and about 5% sits in the top ten. This clonotype has more than one count but fewer than ten. Its antigen is not known. The origin of this receptor is a woman aged 18-29 years who received the yellow fever vaccine. The sequencing used T cells from blood (PBMCs), unsorted or a sorted subset (not recorded which), collected before or after yellow fever vaccination (not recorded which).

In nucleotides, the CDR3 is TGTGCCAGCAGCCCAGGGTATGCCCCTCAGCCCCAGCATTTT. Translating gives CASSPGYAPQPQHF. The J gene is TRBJ1-5, the V gene TRBV11-2, with D maybe TRBD1 (5 bases). The germline V gene has CDR1 SGHAT and CDR2 FQNNGV. This CDR3 is built from 14 residues. V shed 5 bases and J shed 6 bases, with 14 bases lying between them.